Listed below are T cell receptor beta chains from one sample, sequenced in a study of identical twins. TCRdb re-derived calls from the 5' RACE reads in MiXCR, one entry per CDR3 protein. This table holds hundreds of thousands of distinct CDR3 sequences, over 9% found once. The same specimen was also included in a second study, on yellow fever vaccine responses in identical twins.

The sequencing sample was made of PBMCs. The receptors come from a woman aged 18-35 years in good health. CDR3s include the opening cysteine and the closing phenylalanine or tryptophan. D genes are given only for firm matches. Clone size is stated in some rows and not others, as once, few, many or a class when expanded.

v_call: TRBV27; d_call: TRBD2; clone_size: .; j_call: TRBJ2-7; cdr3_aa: CASYGSGRPYEQYF; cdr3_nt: TGTGCCAGCTACGGTAGCGGGAGGCCCTACGAGCAGTACTTC
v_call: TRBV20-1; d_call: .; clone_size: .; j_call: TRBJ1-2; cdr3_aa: CSARIPETNYGYTF; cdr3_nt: TGCAGTGCTAGAATCCCTGAAACCAACTATGGCTACACCTTC
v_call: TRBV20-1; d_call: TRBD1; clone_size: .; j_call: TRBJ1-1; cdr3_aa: CSALNRDRGFRDTEAFF; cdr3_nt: TGCAGTGCCTTAAACCGGGACAGGGGGTTTCGGGACACTGAAGCTTTCTTT
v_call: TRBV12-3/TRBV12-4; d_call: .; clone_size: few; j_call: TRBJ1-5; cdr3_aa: CASSPAREGQPQHF; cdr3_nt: TGTGCCAGCAGTCCCGCGAGGGAGGGTCAGCCCCAGCATTTT
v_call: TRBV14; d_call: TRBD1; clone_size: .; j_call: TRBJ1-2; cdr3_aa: CASSRTVGDRGEYGYTF; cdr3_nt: TGTGCCAGCAGCCGGACCGTCGGGGACAGGGGGGAATACGGCTACACCTTC
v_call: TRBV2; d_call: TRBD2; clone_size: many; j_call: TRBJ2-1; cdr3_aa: CASTGGLYNEQFF; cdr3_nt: TGTGCCAGCACGGGAGGGCTTTACAATGAGCAGTTCTTC
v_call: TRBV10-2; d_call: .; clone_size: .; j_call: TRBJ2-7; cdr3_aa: CASRPSGTKYEQYF; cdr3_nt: TGCGCCAGCAGACCATCGGGCACCAAATACGAGCAGTACTTC
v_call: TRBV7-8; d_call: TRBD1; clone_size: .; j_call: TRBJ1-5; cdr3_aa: CASSTTGGSNQPQHF; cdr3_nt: TGTGCCAGCAGCACCACAGGGGGTAGCAATCAGCCCCAGCATTTT
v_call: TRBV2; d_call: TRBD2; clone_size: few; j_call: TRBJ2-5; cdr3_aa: CASSEEIAGGVQETQYF; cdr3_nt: TGTGCCAGCAGTGAAGAAATAGCGGGAGGGGTCCAAGAGACCCAGTACTTC
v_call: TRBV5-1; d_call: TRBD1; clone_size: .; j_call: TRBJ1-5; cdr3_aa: CASSLGEGAIQPQHF; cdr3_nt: TGCGCCAGCAGCTTGGGAGAGGGGGCGATTCAGCCCCAGCATTTT
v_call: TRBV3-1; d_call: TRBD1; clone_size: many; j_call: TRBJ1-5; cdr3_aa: CASSQDRSNQPQHF; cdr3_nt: TGTGCCAGCAGCCAGGACAGGAGCAATCAGCCCCAGCATTTT
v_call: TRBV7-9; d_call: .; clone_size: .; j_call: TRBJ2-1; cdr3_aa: CASTGTEQFF; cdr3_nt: TGTGCCAGCACCGGGACAGAGCAGTTCTTC
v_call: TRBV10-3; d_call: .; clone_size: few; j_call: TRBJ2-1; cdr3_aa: CAIRRGELNEQFF; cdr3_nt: TGTGCCATCAGGAGGGGGGAGTTGAATGAGCAGTTCTTC
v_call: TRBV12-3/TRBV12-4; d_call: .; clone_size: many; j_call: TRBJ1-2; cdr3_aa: CASSLSPDGNYYGYTF; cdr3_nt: TGTGCCAGCAGCCTAAGCCCCGACGGAAACTACTATGGCTACACCTTC
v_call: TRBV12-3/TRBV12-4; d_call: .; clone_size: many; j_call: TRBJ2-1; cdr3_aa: CASSPGITGEQFF; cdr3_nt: TGTGCCAGCAGTCCAGGGATAACAGGGGAGCAGTTCTTC
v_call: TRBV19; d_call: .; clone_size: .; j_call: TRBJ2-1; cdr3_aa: CASSIRSPDYNEQFF; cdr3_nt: TGTGCCAGTAGTATCAGGAGCCCTGACTACAATGAGCAGTTCTTC